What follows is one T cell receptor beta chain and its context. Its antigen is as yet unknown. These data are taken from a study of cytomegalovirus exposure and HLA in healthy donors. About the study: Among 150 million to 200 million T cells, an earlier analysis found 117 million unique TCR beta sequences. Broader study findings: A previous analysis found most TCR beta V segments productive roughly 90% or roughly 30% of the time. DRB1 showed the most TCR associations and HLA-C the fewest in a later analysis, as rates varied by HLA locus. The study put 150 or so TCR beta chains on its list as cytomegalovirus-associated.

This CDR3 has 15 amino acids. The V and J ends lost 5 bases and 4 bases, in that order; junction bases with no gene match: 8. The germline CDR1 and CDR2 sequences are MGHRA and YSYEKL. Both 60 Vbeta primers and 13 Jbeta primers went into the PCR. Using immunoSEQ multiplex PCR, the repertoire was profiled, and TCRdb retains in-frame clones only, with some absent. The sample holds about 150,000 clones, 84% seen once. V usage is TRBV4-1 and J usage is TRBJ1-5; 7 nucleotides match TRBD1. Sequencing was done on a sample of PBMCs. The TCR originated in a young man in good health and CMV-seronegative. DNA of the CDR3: TGCGCCAGCAGCTGGGGGCAGGGGGTAAATCAGCCCCAGCATTTT. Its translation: CASSWGQGVNQPQHF.